A single TCR beta chain is shown here with its context. These data come from a study of OX40 agonist ivuxolimab in advanced cancers. Background on the study: Ivuxolimab, an agonistic anti-OX40 (CD134) antibody, was given to patients.

The table came from immunoSEQ multiplex PCR; TCRdb's copy has only in-frame clones and leaves some out. Among about 40,000 clones, around 88% were seen once, and the ten largest hold 20% to 25%. V shed 0 bases and J shed 3 bases, with 12 bases lying between them. This CDR3 contains 15 residues. Germline V gene data show CDR1 as MGHRA and CDR2 as YSYEKL. The rearrangement links TRBV4-1 to TRBJ2-7, with D possibly matching TRBD1 (5 bases). The receptor's source is an adult with an advanced solid tumor such as melanoma, head and neck, liver or kidney cancer. Source: CD4+ or CD8+ T cells sorted from blood, taken in a trial of the OX40 agonist ivuxolimab. CDR3 nucleotides: TGCGCCAGCAGCCAAGAACAGACAGCCAGCTACGAGCAGTACTTC. Its protein product is CASSQEQTASYEQYF.